Presented here are 7 T cell receptor beta chains from one specimen sequenced in a study of blood T cell repertoires in COVID-19. Here immunoSEQ multiplex PCR was the method, and the copy in TCRdb shows in-frame clones only, minus some. The data show about 300,000 clones, less than 85% seen once. Sequencing was done on a sample of peripheral blood. These receptors all stem from a human donor with COVID-19, enrolled during active disease. The donor label of this sample is uncertain.

This chain links TRBV27 with TRBJ2-1; 9 bases are a match to TRBD1. This CDR3 spans 15 amino acids. Germline loops: CDR1 MNHEY, CDR2 SMNVEV (reference sequence). V was clipped by 3 bases and J by 2 bases; unmatched bases: 2. The CDR3 sequence is CASSFRDRAYNEQFF. The CDR3 nucleotides read TGTGCCAGCAGTTTCCGGGACAGGGCCTACAATGAGCAGTTCTTC.

V usage is TRBV5-1 and J usage is TRBJ1-1; D is unclear. The length of the CDR3 is 13 residues. In germline, CDR1 is SGHRS, CDR2 YFSETQ. Trimming pared 2 bases from V and 6 bases from J, leaving 11 bases between. The CDR3 loop reads CASSFEGRAEAFF. The CDR3 DNA reads TGCGCCAGCAGCTTCGAGGGTCGCGCTGAAGCTTTCTTT.

CDR3 in amino acids: CASSVGPPDWDNEQFF. DNA for the CDR3: TGTGCCAGCAGCGTAGGGCCCCCCGACTGGGACAATGAGCAGTTCTTC. The chain carries TRBV9 and TRBJ2-1; D remains ambiguous. There are 16 residues in the CDR3. The germline V and J ends were trimmed by 0 bases and 5 bases, with 15 bases remaining between them. In germline, CDR1 is SGDLS, CDR2 YYNGEE.

The V call is TRBV10-3, the J call TRBJ2-1; 12 bases agree with TRBD2. V trimming: 2 bases; J trimming: 2 bases; junction bases outside the gene matches: 1. The CDR3 sequence is 16 residues long. CDR1 and CDR2 from the germline V gene are ENHRY and SYGVKD. The CDR3 reads CAISERTSGTYNEQFF. CDR3 coding DNA: TGTGCCATCAGTGAGAGGACTAGCGGGACCTACAATGAGCAGTTCTTC.

At least ten counts were recorded for this clone. This sample also contains other DNA sequences that code for the same CDR3. The CDR3 coding sequence is TGTGCCAGCAGCCAAAGAGGACAGCCCCAGCATTTT. Translating gives CASSQRGQPQHF. This chain joins TRBV3-1 (or the pseudogene TRBV3-2) and TRBJ1-5; no clear D. CDR3 size: 12 residues. The V end was cut by 2 bases, the J end by 7 bases, with 6 bases between. CDR1 is LGHDT and CDR2 is YNNKEL in the germline V gene (reference sequence).

A note on this clone: A junction boundary mismatches the germline segment, possibly from a read error. This chain joins TRBV19 and TRBJ1-1, with D possibly matching TRBD1 (5 bases). Germline V gives CDR1 LNHDA, CDR2 SQIVND (reference sequence). The CDR3 totals 11 residues. CDR3 sequence reads: CATKRGGPPLF. For the CDR3, the DNA is TGTGCCACAAAGAGGGGAGGCCCACCACTCTTT.

The count of this clone is one. V is TRBV28 and J is TRBJ1-2, with a tentative D call TRBD1 (6 bases). Germline loops: CDR1 MDHEN, CDR2 SYDVKM. The CDR3 has 13 residues. The V end lost 4 bases, the J end lost 8 bases, and 14 bases lay between the germline ends. The CDR3 DNA is TGTGCCAGCAGTTATCCGGACAGAGGGGGCTACACCTTC. This encodes CASSYPDRGGYTF.